The 23 T cell receptor beta chains below all came from one sample that was sequenced in a study of T cells in localized non-small cell lung cancer. The protocol was immunoSEQ multiplex PCR, while the TCRdb copy is restricted to in-frame clones and leaves out a portion. Of about 59,000 clones in the sample, approximately 89% were seen once. The source was peripheral blood, collected before any cancer treatment. Every receptor here comes from a man between 40 and 75 years old with stage I lung adenocarcinoma.

V is TRBV5-1 and J is TRBJ1-1, with D possibly TRBD1 on 6 matching bases. The CDR3 sequence is 16 residues long. The V and J ends lost 2 bases and 0 bases respectively, with 14 bases between them. Germline assignment: CDR1 SGHRS and CDR2 YFSETQ. CDR3 amino acids: CASSFGSTGMNTEAFF. DNA for the CDR3: TGCGCCAGCAGCTTCGGAAGTACAGGGATGAACACTGAAGCTTTCTTT. Together with reference TRBV5-1 and TRBJ1-1, the CDR3 gives the full variable domain: KAGVTQTPRYLIKTRGQQVTLSCSPISGHRSVSWYQQTPGQGLQFLFEYFSETQRNKGNFPGRFSGRQFSNSRSEMNVSTLELGDSALYLCASSFGSTGMNTEAFFGQGTRLTVV.

This clone has just a few counts. The chain combines TRBV4-1 with TRBJ2-2; D perhaps matches TRBD1 (5 bases). CDR1 MGHRA and CDR2 YSYEKL come from the germline V gene. The germline V and J ends were trimmed by 1 base and 6 bases, with 18 bases remaining between them. The CDR3 contains 17 residues. CDR3 in DNA: TGCGCCAGCAGCCAAGGGGGCGGAAGATCAAGGTCCGGGGAGCTGTTTTTT. It translates to CASSQGGGRSRSGELFF.

The chain carries TRBV6-1 and TRBJ2-1; TRBD2 matches 11 bases. Germline assignment: CDR1 MNHNS and CDR2 SASEGT. The trim removed 7 bases at V and 3 bases at J, leaving 2 bases unmatched. The length of the CDR3 is 14 residues. DNA for the CDR3: TGTGCCAGCACGGGGACTAGCGGCTACAATGAGCAGTTCTTC. Amino acids: CASTGTSGYNEQFF.

This chain joins TRBV5-4 and TRBJ1-2; a possible D gene is TRBD1 (5 bases). The germline V gene encodes CDR1 SGHNT and CDR2 YYREEE (reference sequence). V shed 5 bases and J shed 5 bases, with 16 bases lying between them. The CDR3 consists of 14 residues. The DNA for the CDR3 is TGTGCCAGCAGTTTCTATAGGGGTAATTATGGCTACACCTTC. Encoded protein: CASSFYRGNYGYTF.

CDR3 coding DNA: TGTGCCAGCAGTCCGAGGCCAGATACGCAGTATTTT. This encodes CASSPRPDTQYF. The V gene is TRBV28, the J gene TRBJ2-3; no reliable D call. The CDR3 totals 12 residues. V was clipped by 5 bases and J by 4 bases, with 7 bases between them. The V gene's germline CDR1 is MDHEN and CDR2 SYDVKM.

The J gene is TRBJ2-1, the V gene TRBV7-3; TRBD1 or TRBD2 may be the D gene (6 bases each). The CDR3 is 13 amino acids. Per the germline V gene, CDR1 is SGHTA and CDR2 is FQGTGA. The V end lost 3 bases, the J end lost 10 bases, and 13 bases lay between the germline ends. The CDR3: CASSFGGGEEQFF. In nucleotides, the CDR3 is TGTGCCAGCAGCTTTGGGGGCGGGGAAGAGCAGTTCTTC.

The chain has TRBV7-9 and TRBJ2-7; D possibly matches TRBD1 or TRBD2 (6 bases each). CDR3 length equals 15 residues. The germline V gene has CDR1 SEHNR and CDR2 FQNEAQ (reference sequence). V gave up 3 bases and J gave up 10 bases, with 22 bases separating them. The CDR3 reads CASSLTGLGAEGQYF. The CDR3 nucleotides are TGTGCCAGCAGCTTGACGGGACTGGGGGCGGAGGGTCAGTACTTC.

The chain couples TRBV7-9 to TRBJ2-2, with 7 bases that match TRBD1. Germline CDR1 is SEHNR and CDR2 is FQNEAQ (reference sequence). This CDR3 has 13 amino acids. The CDR3 loop reads CVLGQLNTGELFF. For the CDR3, the DNA is TGTGTCCTGGGACAGCTGAACACCGGGGAGCTGTTTTTT.

The chain combines TRBV30 with TRBJ2-7, with TRBD2 matching 13 bases. The V gene's germline CDR1 is GTSNPN and CDR2 SVGIG (reference sequence). J lost 6 bases, V lost 2 bases, and 7 bases had no gene match. This CDR3 spans 15 amino acids. DNA of the CDR3: TGTGCCTGGAGTCTAACTAGCGGGAGGGCCTTCGAGCAGTACTTC. Its translation: CAWSLTSGRAFEQYF.

The chain employs TRBV11-2 and TRBJ2-7; 10 bases agree with TRBD2. CDR1 SGHAT and CDR2 FQNNGV come from the germline V gene. J was trimmed by 3 bases and V by 5 bases; bases with no gene match: 7. The CDR3 length is 15 residues. CDR3 loop: CASSRYTSGNYEQYF. The CDR3 DNA follows: TGTGCCAGCAGCCGGTATACTAGCGGGAACTACGAGCAGTACTTC.

This sequence joins TRBV5-1 and TRBJ2-7; no clear D. The V end lost 0 bases, the J end lost 2 bases, and 6 bases lay between the germline ends. The CDR3 length is 13 residues. Germline CDR1 and CDR2: SGHRS and YFSETQ. CDR3 residues: CASSLERPYEQYF. CDR3 in DNA: TGCGCCAGCAGCTTGGAACGGCCCTACGAGCAGTACTTC.

The chain links TRBV6-5 to TRBJ2-1; D unresolved. Trimming left V 2 bases short and J 1 base short, with 9 bases between. Germline V gives CDR1 MNHEY, CDR2 SVGAGI. This CDR3 has 15 residues. In nucleotides, the CDR3 is TGTGCCAGCAGTTACAGGGCTCTATCCTACAATGAGCAGTTCTTC. Its protein is CASSYRALSYNEQFF.

The chain carries TRBV14 and TRBJ1-1; 7 nucleotides line up with TRBD1. The length of the CDR3 is 15 residues. Per germline, CDR1 SGHDN and CDR2 FVKESK. V lost 3 bases to trimming and J lost 3 bases; unmatched junction nucleotides: 7. The CDR3 coding sequence is TGTGCCAGCAGCCAGGGCAGGGGGGGTGACACTGAAGCTTTCTTT. As protein: CASSQGRGGDTEAFF.

V usage is TRBV11-2 and J usage is TRBJ2-5; D uncertain. Per the germline V gene, CDR1 is SGHAT and CDR2 is FQNNGV. V lost 4 bases and J 0 bases, leaving 12 bases between the germline ends. This CDR3 spans 15 amino acids. The CDR3 sequence: CASSSYLLDQETQYF. The CDR3, as DNA: TGTGCCAGCAGCTCCTACCTTCTGGACCAAGAGACCCAGTACTTC.

The rearrangement joins TRBV11-3 to TRBJ2-1, with D unresolved. This CDR3 spans 13 amino acids. From germline, CDR1 is SGHNT and CDR2 YENEEA. The V end lost 3 bases, the J end lost 8 bases, and 11 bases lay between the germline ends. CDR3 loop: CASSFHGKDEQFF. The CDR3 nucleotides read TGTGCCAGCAGCTTCCACGGTAAGGATGAGCAGTTCTTC.

This chain connects TRBV4-2 to TRBJ2-7, with 8 bases that match TRBD1. The trim removed 0 bases at V and 5 bases at J, leaving 21 bases unmatched. Per the germline V gene, CDR1 is LGHNA and CDR2 is YNFKEQ. The CDR3 contains 20 residues. CDR3 DNA sequence: TGTGCCAGCAGCCAAGAAGGTTACGAGACAGGGGCCTTCGCCCACGACGAGCAGTACTTC. Its translation: CASSQEGYETGAFAHDEQYF.

CDR3 nucleotide sequence: TGTGCCAGCAGCTTAGTCGCGACTAGCGTCGCAGATACGCAGTATTTT. Its translation: CASSLVATSVADTQYF. V is TRBV7-2 and J is TRBJ2-3, with TRBD2 matching 8 bases. The CDR3 loop spans 16 amino acids. CDR1 is SGHTA, CDR2 FQGNSA, per germline. Trimming cost V 1 base and J 4 bases; bases outside gene matches: 7.

V usage is TRBV11-2 and J usage is TRBJ1-5; no reliable D call. V was pared by 5 bases and J by 0 bases, with 5 bases between. CDR1 is SGHAT, CDR2 FQNNGV, per germline. The CDR3 is 13 amino acids. The CDR3 here is CASSPSSNQPQHF. In nucleotides, the CDR3 is TGTGCCAGCAGCCCAAGTAGCAATCAGCCCCAGCATTTT. The complete variable domain, with remaining parts taken from reference TRBV11-2 and TRBJ1-5, reads EAGVAQSPRYKIIEKRQSVAFWCNPISGHATLYWYQQILGQGPKLLIQFQNNGVVDDSQLPKDRFSAERLKGVDSTLKIQPAKLEDSAVYLCASSPSSNQPQHFGDGTRLSIL.

This rearrangement joins TRBV19 to TRBJ2-5; no clear D. The DNA end lines up better with TRBJ2-7; the J call may be wrong. This CDR3 is built from 14 residues. Looked up from germline, CDR1 is LNHDA and CDR2 is SQIVND (reference sequence). CDR3 coding DNA: TGTGCCAGTAGTATAGAGACCAGCTCCTACGAGCAGTACTTC. This translates into CASSIETSSYEQYF.

V and J are TRBV9 and TRBJ1-2; the D gene is possibly TRBD1 (6 bases). CDR3 length: 12 amino acids. V lost 6 bases, J lost 2 bases, and 8 bases lay in between. CDR1 is SGDLS and CDR2 is YYNGEE in the germline V gene. CDR3 in DNA: TGTGCCAGCACCACAGGGAACTATGGCTACACCTTC. Its protein product is CASTTGNYGYTF.

The chain joins TRBV4-1 to TRBJ2-3; D might be TRBD2 (5 bases). The CDR3 is made up of 19 amino acids. Trimming took off 5 bases at V and 0 bases at J, with 24 bases between the two ends. CDR1 MGHRA and CDR2 YSYEKL come from the germline V gene. This CDR3 is CASSGRAFRTGTSTDTQYF. CDR3 in DNA: TGCGCCAGCAGCGGAAGAGCGTTTCGTACGGGAACTAGCACAGATACGCAGTATTTT.

This rearrangement joins TRBV7-8 to TRBJ2-6, with TRBD1 matching 7 bases. Germline V CDR1 and CDR2: SGHVS, FQNEAQ. This CDR3 region has 16 residues. After removal of 5 bases from V and 2 bases from J, the junction contained 6 bases not matched to a gene. The CDR3 loop reads CASSPYRGPGANVLTF. CDR3 nucleotide sequence: TGTGCCAGCAGCCCTTACAGGGGACCTGGGGCCAACGTCCTGACTTTC.

The chain combines TRBV6-5 with TRBJ1-4; D ambiguous. The CDR3 consists of 15 residues. Germline CDR1 is MNHEY and CDR2 is SVGAGI. Trimming pared 4 bases from V and 0 bases from J, leaving 9 bases between. The CDR3 region has the DNA TGTGCCAGCAGTTCAACAGACACAACTAATGAAAAACTGTTTTTT. As protein: CASSSTDTTNEKLFF.